The clone carrying this T cell receptor beta chain appeared once. Antigen: not known. Measured with immunoSEQ multiplex PCR; TCRdb has only the in-frame clones, and not every one. Of 120,000 or so clones listed, 92% are singletons. This record comes from a study of T cell responses to AZD1222 COVID-19 vaccine. Notes on the study in general: Two AZD1222 administrations were followed by greater Spike-specific TCR breadth and depth. The donors showed a predominance of white British ancestry and of females, with possible underestimation of clonal diversity.

Some second doses came at about 4 weeks and others at about 12 weeks; these were pooled. The material sequenced was peripheral blood, taken 28 days after the second AZD1222 dose. This TCR was recovered from an adult who received the AZD1222 COVID-19 vaccine.

The CDR3 spells CSVEDRAGYGYTF. CDR3 DNA sequence: TGCAGCGTAGAGGACAGGGCAGGATATGGCTACACCTTC. The V call is TRBV29-1, the J call TRBJ1-2, with 8 bases aligning to TRBD1. The ends lost 6 bases at V and 5 bases at J; junction bases unmatched: 8. Germline V gives CDR1 SQVTM, CDR2 ANQGSEA. The CDR3 is 13 amino acids.